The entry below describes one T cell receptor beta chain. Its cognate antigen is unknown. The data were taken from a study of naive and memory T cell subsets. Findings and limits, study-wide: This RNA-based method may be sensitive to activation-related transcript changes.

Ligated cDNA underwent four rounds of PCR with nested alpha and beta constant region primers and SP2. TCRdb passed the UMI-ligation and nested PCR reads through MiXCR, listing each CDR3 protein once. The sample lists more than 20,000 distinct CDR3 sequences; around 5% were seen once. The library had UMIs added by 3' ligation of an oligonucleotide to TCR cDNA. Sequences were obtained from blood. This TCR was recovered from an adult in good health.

The CDR3 DNA is TGTGCCAGTAGTAACAGGGAATACTCTCCTGAAGCTTTCTTT. It specifies CASSNREYSPEAFF. The rearrangement joins TRBV19 to TRBJ1-1, with D tentatively TRBD1 (6 bases). Trimming removed 4 bases from V and 6 bases from J, with 15 bases in between. Germline assignment: CDR1 LNHDA and CDR2 SQIVND (reference sequence). This CDR3 has 14 residues.